The 25 T cell receptor beta chains in this list originate from one sample, sequenced in a study of blood T cell repertoires in COVID-19. Using immunoSEQ multiplex PCR, the repertoire was profiled, and TCRdb retains in-frame clones only, with some absent. This table has some 150,000 clones, roughly 82% appearing once. Sequenced: peripheral blood. These receptors were taken from a woman between 50 and 59 years old in a cohort sampled during active or convalescent COVID-19.

V is TRBV5-6 and J is TRBJ2-1, with 8 nucleotides matching TRBD1. CDR1 is SGHDT, CDR2 YYEEEE, per germline. This CDR3 spans 18 amino acids. Trimming cost V 5 bases and J 4 bases; bases outside gene matches: 17. This CDR3 is CASRKDRGALFTYNEQFF. CDR3 DNA: TGTGCCAGCAGGAAAGACAGGGGAGCCCTCTTCACTTACAATGAGCAGTTCTTC.

The chain employs TRBV11-2 and TRBJ2-5; 7 bases are shared with TRBD2. V shed 11 bases, J shed 0 bases, and the junction held 6 bases outside the gene matches. CDR1 is SGHAT, CDR2 FQNNGV, per germline. The CDR3 consists of 13 residues. The CDR3 DNA is TGTGCCGGAGGACGGGGGGACCAAGAGACCCAGTACTTC. Its translation is CAGGRGDQETQYF.

This clone has a single count. V and J are TRBV3-1 (or the pseudogene TRBV3-2) and TRBJ2-3; the match to TRBD2 covers 10 bases. CDR1 LGHDT and CDR2 YNNKEL come from the germline V gene (reference sequence). V dropped 4 bases and J dropped 4; count of bases not matched to a gene: 5. This CDR3 contains 15 residues. CDR3 protein: CASSPERGGSDTQYF. Here the CDR3 DNA reads TGTGCCAGCAGCCCCGAGCGGGGGGGCTCAGATACGCAGTATTTT.

Comments on this clone: With a much larger clone just one base away, this may be a read error. The chain couples TRBV11-2 to TRBJ2-7; D not certain. Germline assignment: CDR1 SGHAT and CDR2 FQNNGV. Between the trimmed V and J ends, which lost 4 bases and 0 bases, there was a span of 10 bases. The CDR3 totals 14 residues. CDR3 DNA sequence: TGTGCCAGCAGCTCCACCGTCGGCTCCTACGAGCAGTACTTC. Translating gives CASSSTVGSYEQYF.

This clone came up a few times. The chain couples TRBV30 to TRBJ1-6; 9 nucleotides line up with TRBD1. The CDR3 runs 18 residues. V dropped 1 base and J dropped 7; count of bases not matched to a gene: 14. CDR1 is GTSNPN and CDR2 is SVGIG in the germline V gene (reference sequence). The CDR3: CAWSAPGQGWTRNSPLHF. In DNA, the CDR3 is TGTGCCTGGAGTGCACCAGGACAGGGGTGGACAAGGAATTCACCCCTCCACTTT.

The chain combines TRBV12-1 with TRBJ2-3; TRBD2, as called in the table, went unchecked against the DNA. TRBV12-1 is assigned pseudogene status. The CDR3 has 15 residues. The CDR3 is CASSFGGQATDTQYF. In DNA form, the CDR3 reads TGTGCCAGCAGCTTTGGAGGGCAAGCGACAGATACGCAGTATTTT.

J is TRBJ1-3 and V is TRBV7-9; TRBD1 agrees at 8 bases. J was trimmed by 5 bases and V by 5 bases; bases with no gene match: 2. CDR1 is SEHNR, CDR2 FQNEAQ, per germline (reference sequence). This CDR3 contains 13 residues. The chain's CDR3 is CASSRQGRNTIYF. CDR3 DNA sequence: TGTGCCAGCAGCCGACAGGGGAGAAACACCATATATTTT.

The chain links TRBV2 to TRBJ2-7, with a possible D match to TRBD1 (6 bases). V was shortened by 6 bases and J by 3 bases, with 15 bases between the two germline ends. In germline, CDR1 is SNHLY, CDR2 FYNNEI. There are 14 residues in the CDR3. The CDR3 DNA sequence: TGTGCCAGCAGCGATGGGACACTCTTCTACGAGCAGTACTTC. Encoded protein: CASSDGTLFYEQYF.

The gene calls are TRBV5-1 and TRBJ2-1; TRBD1 is a possible D gene (5 bases). CDR3 length: 16 residues. Between the trimmed V and J ends, which lost 4 bases and 4 bases, there was a span of 18 bases. Germline CDR1 is SGHRS and CDR2 is YFSETQ. The CDR3 spells CASSLGSREAYNEQFF. The DNA for the CDR3 is TGCGCCAGCAGCCTAGGAAGCAGGGAAGCATACAATGAGCAGTTCTTC.

A few counts support this clone. The chain combines TRBV7-9 with TRBJ1-1; weak D call: TRBD1 (6 bases). Germline loops: CDR1 SEHNR, CDR2 FQNEAQ (reference sequence). The CDR3 is made up of 13 amino acids. The V and J ends lost 2 bases and 4 bases respectively, with 8 bases between them. The CDR3 sequence is CASSLQGSTEAFF. The CDR3 DNA sequence: TGTGCCAGCAGCTTACAGGGGAGCACTGAAGCTTTCTTT.

V usage is TRBV6-6 and J usage is TRBJ1-1; no firm D call. The germline V gene has CDR1 MNHNY and CDR2 SVGAGI (reference sequence). There are 14 residues in the CDR3. V lost 0 bases to trimming and J lost 5 bases, with 10 bases between them. CDR3: CASSYSTGGTEAFF. The CDR3 DNA sequence: TGTGCCAGCAGTTACTCGACGGGAGGTACTGAAGCTTTCTTT.

The chain uses TRBV28 and TRBJ1-6; the D is unclear. Germline loops: CDR1 MDHEN, CDR2 SYDVKM. The V end was cut by 4 bases, the J end by 7 bases, with 8 bases between. CDR3 length: 13 residues. The CDR3: CASSWPPNSPLHF. CDR3 in DNA: TGTGCCAGCAGTTGGCCGCCAAATTCACCCCTCCACTTT.

The rearrangement joins TRBV5-1 to TRBJ1-1; 7 bases align to TRBD1. The germline V gene has CDR1 SGHRS and CDR2 YFSETQ. The trim removed 4 bases at V and 5 bases at J, leaving 2 bases unmatched. The CDR3 runs to 12 residues. CDR3 in DNA: TGCGCCAGCAGCCGACAGGGTACTGAAGCTTTCTTT. Translated, it gives CASSRQGTEAFF.

The CDR3 DNA is TGTGCCAGTAGGGGGCCGGTCTATCAGCCCCAGCATTTT. Translated: CASRGPVYQPQHF. The rearrangement joins TRBV19 to TRBJ1-5, with a weak D call TRBD1 (5 bases). Germline CDR1 is LNHDA and CDR2 is SQIVND (reference sequence). The CDR3 sequence is 13 residues long. The V end lost 6 bases, the J end lost 5 bases, and 11 bases lay between the germline ends.

The CDR3 region has the DNA TGCGCCAGCTCAAGGTCCAGGGGTCGCCAGTCAGATACGCAGTATTTT. It codes for CASSRSRGRQSDTQYF. The gene calls are TRBV23-1 and TRBJ2-3; D is perhaps TRBD1 (6 bases). TRBV23-1 is an ORF, with its function uncertain. This CDR3 spans 16 amino acids. V shed 8 bases and J shed 4 bases, with 22 bases lying between them.

As for this clone: A much more abundant neighbour one base away suggests this may be a read error. Other nucleotide sequences from this sample produce the same CDR3. Here the CDR3 DNA reads TGTGCCAGCAGCCAAGGCGGAAGGGGCTACACCTTC. Translation gives CASSQGGRGYTF. The chain uses TRBV3-1 (or the pseudogene TRBV3-2) and TRBJ1-2, with D unresolved. V gave up 1 base and J gave up 8 bases, with 8 bases separating them. The length of the CDR3 is 12 residues. The germline gives CDR1 LGHDT, CDR2 YNNKEL (reference sequence).

This clone was seen many times. This chain uses TRBV3-1 (or the pseudogene TRBV3-2) with TRBJ2-7; the D is unclear. In germline, CDR1 is LGHDT, CDR2 YNNKEL (reference sequence). Trimming removed 5 bases at V and 2 bases at J, with 4 bases between. The CDR3 length is 11 residues. The CDR3 region is CASSSTYEQYF. In DNA form, the CDR3 reads TGTGCCAGCAGCTCCACCTACGAGCAGTACTTC.

The chain has TRBV5-1 and TRBJ1-1, with TRBD1 matching 8 bases. Germline CDR1 and CDR2: SGHRS and YFSETQ. CDR3 size: 13 residues. The junction had 4 bases not matched to a gene; V was cut back by 8 bases and J by 1 base. The CDR3 region is CASTDRENTEAFF. In nucleotides, the CDR3 is TGCGCCAGTACGGACAGGGAGAACACTGAAGCTTTCTTT.

The CDR3, as DNA: TGTGCCAGCGGGGGGGCATCCTCGCGATCCTACGAGCAGTACTTC. Encoded protein: CASGGASSRSYEQYF. The rearrangement uses TRBV25-1 and TRBJ2-7; the D gene is possibly TRBD2 (7 bases). Per germline, CDR1 MGHDK and CDR2 SYGVNS. The V gene lost 8 bases and the J gene lost 1 base, with 18 bases spanning the gap. This CDR3 spans 15 amino acids.

This clone was picked up a small number of times. This rearrangement joins TRBV7-3 to TRBJ2-1; 8 nucleotides agree with TRBD1. Germline V gene lookup returns CDR1 SGHTA and CDR2 FQGTGA. V lost 11 bases, J lost 8 bases, and 5 bases stayed unmatched. This CDR3 contains 11 residues. This chain's CDR3 is CASGQADEQFF. The DNA for the CDR3 is TGTGCCTCGGGACAGGCAGATGAGCAGTTCTTC.

This rearrangement joins TRBV7-2 to TRBJ2-4; D perhaps matches TRBD2 (6 bases). The germline V gene has CDR1 SGHTA and CDR2 FQGNSA. V lost 5 bases, J lost 3 bases, and 17 bases lay in between. The CDR3 runs to 16 residues. CDR3 loop: CASSRGGEFGKNIQYF. The CDR3 DNA reads TGTGCCAGCAGCAGGGGCGGGGAATTTGGCAAAAACATTCAGTACTTC.

The table lists this clone with a count of one. The chain recombines TRBV4-3 with TRBJ1-1; a possible D gene is TRBD1 (5 bases). Germline V lookup: CDR1 LGHNA, CDR2 YSLEER. V was trimmed by 0 bases and J by 5 bases, leaving 19 bases between them. The length of the CDR3 is 17 residues. The CDR3 nucleotides read TGCGCCAGCAGCCAAGACGCTCTCCAGGGTTCGTGGACTGAAGCTTTCTTT. Residues: CASSQDALQGSWTEAFF.

The chain is built from TRBV5-1 and TRBJ2-2; weak D call: TRBD1 (6 bases). V lost 5 bases, J lost 0 bases, and 11 bases lay in between. CDR1 and CDR2 (germline): SGHRS, YFSETQ. The CDR3 covers 15 residues. In DNA, the CDR3 is TGCGCCAGCAGTCCAGGGGCTTCGAACACCGGGGAGCTGTTTTTT. Residues: CASSPGASNTGELFF. The variable domain in full, completed from reference TRBV5-1 and TRBJ2-2, reads KAGVTQTPRYLIKTRGQQVTLSCSPISGHRSVSWYQQTPGQGLQFLFEYFSETQRNKGNFPGRFSGRQFSNSRSEMNVSTLELGDSALYLCASSPGASNTGELFFGEGSRLTVL.

This sequence joins TRBV19 and TRBJ1-5; tentative D call: TRBD1 (5 bases). Germline values: CDR1 LNHDA, CDR2 SQIVND (reference sequence). The CDR3 is 15 residues long. The V end lost 5 bases, the J end lost 0 bases, and 11 bases lay between the germline ends. CDR3 nucleotides: TGTGCCAGTAGTGTCAGACAGATTAGCAATCAGCCCCAGCATTTT. Its protein product is CASSVRQISNQPQHF.

Notes on this clone: An end of the junction differs from the germline gene, which may be a read error. J is TRBJ1-1 and V is TRBV14; D gene unclear. The CDR3 runs to 14 residues. Germline V gene lookup returns CDR1 SGHDN and CDR2 FVKESK. The CDR3 DNA follows: TGTGCCAGCAGTCAAGTGGCGGGGAACACTGAAGCTTTCTTT. Its protein is CASSQVAGNTEAFF.